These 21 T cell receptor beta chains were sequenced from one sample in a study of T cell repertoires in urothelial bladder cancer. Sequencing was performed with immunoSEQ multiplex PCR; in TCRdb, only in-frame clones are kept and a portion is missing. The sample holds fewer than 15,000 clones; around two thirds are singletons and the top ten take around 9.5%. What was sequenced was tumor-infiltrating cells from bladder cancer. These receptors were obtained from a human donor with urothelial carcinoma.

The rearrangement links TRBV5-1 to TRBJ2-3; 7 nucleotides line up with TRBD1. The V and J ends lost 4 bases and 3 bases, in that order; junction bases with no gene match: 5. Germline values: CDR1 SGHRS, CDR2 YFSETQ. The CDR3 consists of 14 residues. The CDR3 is CASSARQGTDTQYF. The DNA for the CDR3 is TGCGCCAGCAGCGCCAGACAGGGTACAGATACGCAGTATTTT.

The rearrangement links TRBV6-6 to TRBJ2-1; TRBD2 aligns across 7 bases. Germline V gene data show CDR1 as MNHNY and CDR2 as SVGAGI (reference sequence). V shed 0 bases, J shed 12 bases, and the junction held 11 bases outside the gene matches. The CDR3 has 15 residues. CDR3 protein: CASSYSDTSTSSQFF. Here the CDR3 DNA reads TGTGCCAGCAGTTACTCGGACACTTCGACTAGCTCGCAGTTCTTC.

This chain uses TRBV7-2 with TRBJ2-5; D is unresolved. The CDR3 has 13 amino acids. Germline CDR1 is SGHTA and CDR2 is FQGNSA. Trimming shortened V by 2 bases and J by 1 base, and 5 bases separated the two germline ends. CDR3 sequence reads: CASSLSTQETQYF. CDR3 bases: TGTGCCAGCAGCTTATCAACCCAAGAGACCCAGTACTTC.

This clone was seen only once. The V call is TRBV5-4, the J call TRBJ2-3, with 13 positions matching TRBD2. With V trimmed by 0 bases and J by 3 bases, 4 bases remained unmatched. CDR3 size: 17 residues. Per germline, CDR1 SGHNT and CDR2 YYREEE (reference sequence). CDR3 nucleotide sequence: TGTGCCAGCAGCTTGGGACTAGCGGGGGGTCTGACAGATACGCAGTATTTT. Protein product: CASSLGLAGGLTDTQYF.

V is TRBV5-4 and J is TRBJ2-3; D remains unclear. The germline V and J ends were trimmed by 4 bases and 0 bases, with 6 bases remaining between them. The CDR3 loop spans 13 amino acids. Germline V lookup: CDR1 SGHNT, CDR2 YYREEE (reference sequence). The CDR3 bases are TGTGCCAGCAGCCCACCCAGCACAGATACGCAGTATTTT. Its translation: CASSPPSTDTQYF. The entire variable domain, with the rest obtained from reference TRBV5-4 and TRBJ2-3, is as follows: ETGVTQSPTHLIKTRGQQVTLRCSSQSGHNTVSWYQQALGQGPQFIFQYYREEENGRGNFPPRFSGLQFPNYSSELNVNALELDDSALYLCASSPPSTDTQYFGPGTRLTVL.

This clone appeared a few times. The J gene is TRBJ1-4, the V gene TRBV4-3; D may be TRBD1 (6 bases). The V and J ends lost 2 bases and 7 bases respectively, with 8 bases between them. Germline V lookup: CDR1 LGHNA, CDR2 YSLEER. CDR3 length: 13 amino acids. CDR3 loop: CASSQRGGEKLFF. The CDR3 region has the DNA TGCGCCAGCAGCCAAAGGGGGGGTGAAAAACTGTTTTTT.

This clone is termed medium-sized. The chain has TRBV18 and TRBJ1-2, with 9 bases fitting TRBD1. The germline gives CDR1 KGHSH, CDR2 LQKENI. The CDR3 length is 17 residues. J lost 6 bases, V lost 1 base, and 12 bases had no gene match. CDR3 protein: CASSPRGLGQGADGYTF. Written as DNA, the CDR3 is TGTGCCAGCTCACCACGGGGCTTGGGACAGGGTGCCGATGGCTACACCTTC.

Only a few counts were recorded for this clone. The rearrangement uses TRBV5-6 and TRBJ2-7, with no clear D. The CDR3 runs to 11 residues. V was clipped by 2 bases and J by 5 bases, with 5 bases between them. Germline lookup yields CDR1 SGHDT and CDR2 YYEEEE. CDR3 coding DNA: TGTGCCAGCAGCTTTGTGAACGAGCAGTACTTC. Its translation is CASSFVNEQYF. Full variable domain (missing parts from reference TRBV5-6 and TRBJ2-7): DAGVTQSPTHLIKTRGQQVTLRCSPKSGHDTVSWYQQALGQGPQFIFQYYEEEERQRGNFPDRFSGHQFPNYSSELNVNALLLGDSALYLCASSFVNEQYFGPGTRLTVT.

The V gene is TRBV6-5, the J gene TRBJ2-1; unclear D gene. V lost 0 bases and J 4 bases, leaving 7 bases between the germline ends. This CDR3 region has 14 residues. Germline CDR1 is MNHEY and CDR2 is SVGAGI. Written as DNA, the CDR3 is TGTGCCAGCAGTTACTCTGGGGATTACAATGAGCAGTTCTTC. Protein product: CASSYSGDYNEQFF.

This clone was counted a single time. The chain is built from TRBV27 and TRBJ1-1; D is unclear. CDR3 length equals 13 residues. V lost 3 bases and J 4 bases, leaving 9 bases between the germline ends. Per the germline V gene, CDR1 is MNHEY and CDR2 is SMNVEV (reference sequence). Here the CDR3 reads CASSLGVGTEAFF. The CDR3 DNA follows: TGTGCCAGCAGTTTGGGTGTGGGCACTGAAGCTTTCTTT.

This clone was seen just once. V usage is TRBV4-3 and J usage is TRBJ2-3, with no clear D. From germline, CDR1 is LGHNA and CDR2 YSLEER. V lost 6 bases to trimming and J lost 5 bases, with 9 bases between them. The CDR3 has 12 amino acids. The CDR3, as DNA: TGCGCCAGCAGTCCTAAAGGAGATACGCAGTATTTT. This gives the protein CASSPKGDTQYF.

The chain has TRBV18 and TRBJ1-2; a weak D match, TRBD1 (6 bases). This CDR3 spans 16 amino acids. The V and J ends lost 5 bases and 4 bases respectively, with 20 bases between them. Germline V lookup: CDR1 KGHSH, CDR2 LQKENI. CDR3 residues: CASSISWETGTYGYTF. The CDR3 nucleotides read TGTGCCAGCTCAATCTCATGGGAGACAGGCACCTATGGCTACACCTTC. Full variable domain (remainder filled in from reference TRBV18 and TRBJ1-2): NAGVMQNPRHLVRRRGQEARLRCSPMKGHSHVYWYRQLPEEGLKFMVYLQKENIIDESGMPKERFSAEFPKEGPSILRIQQVVRGDSAAYFCASSISWETGTYGYTFGSGTRLTVV.

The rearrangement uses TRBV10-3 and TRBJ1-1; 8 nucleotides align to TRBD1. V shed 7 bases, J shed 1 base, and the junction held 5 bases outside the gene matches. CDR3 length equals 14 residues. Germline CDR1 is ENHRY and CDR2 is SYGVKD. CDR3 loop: CAITSDRENTEAFF. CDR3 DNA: TGTGCCATCACCTCGGACAGGGAGAACACTGAAGCTTTCTTT.

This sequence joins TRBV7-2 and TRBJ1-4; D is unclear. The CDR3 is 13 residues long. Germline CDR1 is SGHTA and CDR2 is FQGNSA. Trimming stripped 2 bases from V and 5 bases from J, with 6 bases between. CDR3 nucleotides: TGTGCCAGCAGCTTACCGACGAATGAAAAACTGTTTTTT. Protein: CASSLPTNEKLFF.

The CDR3 DNA reads as TGTGCCAGCAGTGACACCCCGGGGGGGAGGGATACGCAGTATTTT. It specifies CASSDTPGGRDTQYF. This chain joins TRBV6-1 and TRBJ2-3, with 8 bases identical to TRBD2. With 3 bases clipped from V and 6 bases from J, the junction kept 8 bases outside the gene matches. The CDR3 is 15 amino acids. Germline CDR1 reads MNHNS; CDR2 reads SASEGT.

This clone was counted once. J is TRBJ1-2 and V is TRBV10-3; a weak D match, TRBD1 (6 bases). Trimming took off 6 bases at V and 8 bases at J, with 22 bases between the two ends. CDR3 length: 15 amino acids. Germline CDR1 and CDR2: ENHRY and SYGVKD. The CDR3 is CAIRPHYRDKEGYTF. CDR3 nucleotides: TGTGCCATCAGACCCCATTACCGGGACAAAGAGGGCTACACCTTC.

CDR3 protein: CASTQPRAGRLGNIQYF. The CDR3 bases are TGTGCCAGCACCCAACCTAGGGCAGGGCGCCTCGGGAACATTCAGTACTTC. The J gene is TRBJ2-4, the V gene TRBV28; possibly TRBD1 for D (5 bases). Germline CDR1 and CDR2: MDHEN and SYDVKM. V lost 7 bases and J 7 bases, leaving 26 bases between the germline ends. This CDR3 contains 17 residues.

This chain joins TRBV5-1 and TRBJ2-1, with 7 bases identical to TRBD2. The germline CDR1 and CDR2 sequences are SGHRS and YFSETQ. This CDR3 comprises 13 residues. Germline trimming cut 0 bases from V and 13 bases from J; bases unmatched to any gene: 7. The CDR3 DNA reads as TGCGCCAGCAGCTTGGGGACTAAGCGGGGACAGTTCTTC. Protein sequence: CASSLGTKRGQFF.

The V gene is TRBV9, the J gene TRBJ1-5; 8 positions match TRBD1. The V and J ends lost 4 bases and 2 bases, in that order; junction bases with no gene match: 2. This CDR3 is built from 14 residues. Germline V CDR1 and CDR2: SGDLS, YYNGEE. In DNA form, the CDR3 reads TGTGCCAGCAGCCTGGGACAGGGCAATCAGCCCCAGCATTTT. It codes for CASSLGQGNQPQHF.

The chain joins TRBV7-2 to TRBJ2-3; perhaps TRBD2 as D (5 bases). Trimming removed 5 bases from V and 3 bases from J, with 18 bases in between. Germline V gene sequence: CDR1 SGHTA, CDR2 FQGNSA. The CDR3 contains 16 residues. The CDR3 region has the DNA TGTGCCAGCAGCCGCTGGGTGGCGGGCTCTACAGATACGCAGTATTTT. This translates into CASSRWVAGSTDTQYF.

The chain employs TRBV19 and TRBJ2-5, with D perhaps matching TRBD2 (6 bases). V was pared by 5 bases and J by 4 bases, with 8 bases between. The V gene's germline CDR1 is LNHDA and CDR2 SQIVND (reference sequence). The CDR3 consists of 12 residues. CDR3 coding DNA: TGTGCCAGTAGTCGGGGGTTAGAGACCCAGTACTTC. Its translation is CASSRGLETQYF. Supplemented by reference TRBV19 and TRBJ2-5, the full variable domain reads DGGITQSPKYLFRKEGQNVTLSCEQNLNHDAMYWYRQDPGQGLRLIYYSQIVNDFQKGDIAEGYSVSREKKESFPLTVTSAQKNPTAFYLCASSRGLETQYFGPGTRLLVL.